These 10 T cell receptor beta chains were all obtained from the same sample, sequenced in a study of T cell changes during pregnancy in multiple sclerosis. TCRdb's table, derived via immunoSEQ multiplex PCR, lists solely in-frame clones and lacks some. The sample has around 50,000 clones; about 90% are singletons. The sample consisted of CD4+ T cells from peripheral blood mononuclear cells, taken in the third trimester of pregnancy. The receptors come from a female donor with multiple sclerosis, enrolled in a pregnancy study.

V gene TRBV4-1 combines with J gene TRBJ1-4, with D hard to call. CDR3 length equals 13 residues. Looked up from germline, CDR1 is MGHRA and CDR2 is YSYEKL. Trimming took 10 bases from V and 4 from J, leaving 13 bases between them. As DNA, the CDR3 is TGCGCCATTTCGAGGGTGATTAATGAAAAACTGTTTTTT. It translates to CAISRVINEKLFF.

In this sample, this clone turned up once. This chain connects TRBV7-2 to TRBJ2-3; TRBD2 is a possible D gene (6 bases). CDR3 length: 15 residues. V lost 5 bases and J 3 bases, leaving 15 bases between the germline ends. Germline CDR1 and CDR2: SGHTA and FQGNSA. CDR3 DNA: TGTGCCAGCAGCGCCCGGGGGAGAGGGACAGATACGCAGTATTTT. Amino acids: CASSARGRGTDTQYF. Complete variable domain (other parts from reference TRBV7-2 and TRBJ2-3): GAGVSQSPSNKVTEKGKDVELRCDPISGHTALYWYRQSLGQGLEFLIYFQGNSAPDKSGLPSDRFSAERTGGSVSTLTIQRTQQEDSAVYLCASSARGRGTDTQYFGPGTRLTVL.

This chain connects TRBV5-8 to TRBJ1-5, with 8 positions matching TRBD1. Losses at the gene ends were 4 bases for V and 5 bases for J; bases not matched to a gene: 11. CDR1 and CDR2 (germline): SGHTS, YDEGEE. The CDR3 consists of 16 residues. Written as DNA, the CDR3 is TGTGCCAGCAGCGGGGACAGGTGGTCTTTCGATCAGCCCCAGCATTTT. It yields the protein CASSGDRWSFDQPQHF.

The chain carries TRBV27 and TRBJ2-7; 9 bases are shared with TRBD2. The germline gives CDR1 MNHEY, CDR2 SMNVEV (reference sequence). This CDR3 is built from 16 residues. After removal of 2 bases from V and 4 bases from J, the junction contained 9 bases not matched to a gene. CDR3 DNA sequence: TGTGCCAGCAGTTTAGGGGGATATAGCGGGGGATACGAGCAGTACTTC. It translates to CASSLGGYSGGYEQYF.

This rearrangement joins TRBV11-3 to TRBJ2-2; maybe TRBD2 (5 bases). The CDR3 length is 14 residues. The V gene's germline CDR1 is SGHNT and CDR2 YENEEA. The V gene lost 1 base and the J gene lost 7 bases, with 10 bases spanning the gap. CDR3 nucleotides: TGTGCCAGCAGCTTAGGTCGGGGTGACGGGGAGCTGTTTTTT. It specifies CASSLGRGDGELFF. Filled out from reference TRBV11-3 and TRBJ2-2, the complete variable domain reads EAGVVQSPRYKIIEKKQPVAFWCNPISGHNTLYWYLQNLGQGPELLIRYENEEAVDDSQLPKDRFSAERLKGVDSTLKIQPAELGDSAVYLCASSLGRGDGELFFGEGSRLTVL.

This chain connects TRBV29-1 to TRBJ1-2, with D unclear. The CDR3 covers 13 residues. Germline V gene lookup returns CDR1 SQVTM and CDR2 ANQGSEA. Trimming stripped 4 bases from V and 9 bases from J, with 18 bases between. CDR3 sequence: CSVVGGRKLSYTF. The CDR3 DNA sequence: TGCAGCGTTGTCGGAGGGAGGAAGTTAAGCTACACCTTC.

V usage is TRBV7-3 and J usage is TRBJ2-1, with 7 bases fitting TRBD2. Germline assignment: CDR1 SGHTA and CDR2 FQGTGA. J lost 6 bases, V lost 1 base, and 6 bases had no gene match. CDR3 length equals 15 residues. The CDR3 nucleotides read TGTGCCAGCAGCTTAAGCGGGGGAAATCTCAATGAGCAGTTCTTC. Translated, it gives CASSLSGGNLNEQFF. Full variable domain (outside the CDR3, taken from reference TRBV7-3 and TRBJ2-1): GAGVSQTPSNKVTEKGKYVELRCDPISGHTALYWYRQSLGQGPEFLIYFQGTGAADDSGLPNDRFFAVRPEGSVSTLKIQRTERGDSAVYLCASSLSGGNLNEQFFGPGTRLTVL.

The chain links TRBV27 to TRBJ1-2; tentative D call: TRBD1 (6 bases). Between the trimmed V and J ends, which lost 3 bases and 11 bases, there was a span of 16 bases. This CDR3 contains 13 residues. The germline gives CDR1 MNHEY, CDR2 SMNVEV (reference sequence). Here the CDR3 reads CASSFRGQRSYTF. DNA for the CDR3: TGTGCCAGCAGTTTCCGTGGACAGCGATCATACACCTTC.

The gene calls are TRBV29-1 and TRBJ1-2; 9 bases map to TRBD1. The CDR3 extends over 14 amino acids. Germline V lookup: CDR1 SQVTM, CDR2 ANQGSEA. The trim removed 8 bases at V and 7 bases at J, leaving 14 bases unmatched. The CDR3 sequence is CSTEPGQGSAGYTF. CDR3 DNA: TGCAGCACTGAACCGGGACAGGGCTCAGCTGGCTACACCTTC.

The genes are TRBV7-6 and TRBJ2-2; 7 bases fit TRBD1. This CDR3 is 13 amino acids long. V dropped 5 bases and J dropped 8; count of bases not matched to a gene: 5. Germline V lookup: CDR1 SGHVS, CDR2 FNYEAQ. The CDR3 nucleotides read TGTGCCAGCAGCCCCGACAGGGTTGGGGAGCTGTTTTTT. This encodes CASSPDRVGELFF.